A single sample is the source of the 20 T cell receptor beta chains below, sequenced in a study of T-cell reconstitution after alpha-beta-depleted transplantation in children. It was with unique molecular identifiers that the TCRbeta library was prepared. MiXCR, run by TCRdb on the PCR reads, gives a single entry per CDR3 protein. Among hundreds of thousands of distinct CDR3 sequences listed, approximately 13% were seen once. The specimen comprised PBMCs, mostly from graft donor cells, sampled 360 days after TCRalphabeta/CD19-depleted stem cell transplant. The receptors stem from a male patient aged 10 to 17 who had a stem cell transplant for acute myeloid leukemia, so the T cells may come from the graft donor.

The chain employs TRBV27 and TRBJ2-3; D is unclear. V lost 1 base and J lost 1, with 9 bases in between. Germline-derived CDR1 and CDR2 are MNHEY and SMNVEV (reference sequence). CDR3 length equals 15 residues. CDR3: CASSLLVVGTDTQYF. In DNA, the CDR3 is TGTGCCAGCAGTTTATTGGTCGTGGGCACAGATACGCAGTATTTT.

The CDR3 coding sequence is TGTGCCAGCAGTCGAGGGGGCCCCTTTGGAAACACCATATATTTT. It is translated as CASSRGGPFGNTIYF. The J gene is TRBJ1-3, the V gene TRBV6-1; the match to TRBD1 covers 7 bases. Germline CDR1 MNHNS, CDR2 SASEGT. V lost 5 bases and J lost 3; bases outside the gene matches: 7. This CDR3 region has 15 residues.

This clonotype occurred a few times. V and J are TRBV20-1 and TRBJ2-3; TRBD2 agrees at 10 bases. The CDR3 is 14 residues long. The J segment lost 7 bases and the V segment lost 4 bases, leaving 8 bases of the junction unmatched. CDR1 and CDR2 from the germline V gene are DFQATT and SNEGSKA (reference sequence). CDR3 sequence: CSATLAGVGYTQYF. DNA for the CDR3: TGCAGTGCTACCCTAGCGGGGGTAGGCTATACGCAGTATTTT.

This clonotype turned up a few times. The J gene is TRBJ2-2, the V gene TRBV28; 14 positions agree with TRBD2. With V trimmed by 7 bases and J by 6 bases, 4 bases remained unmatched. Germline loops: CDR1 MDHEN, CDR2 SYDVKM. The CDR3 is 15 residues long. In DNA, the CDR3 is TGTGCCAGCACCGCGACTAGCGGGAGGGCCGGGGAGCTGTTTTTT. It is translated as CASTATSGRAGELFF.

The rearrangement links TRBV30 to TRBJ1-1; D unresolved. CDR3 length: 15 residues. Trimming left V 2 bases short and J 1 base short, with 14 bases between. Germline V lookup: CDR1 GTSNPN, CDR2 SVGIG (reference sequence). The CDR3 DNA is TGTGCCTGGAGTTATTCCCCGTTGCAGAACACTGAAGCTTTCTTT. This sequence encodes CAWSYSPLQNTEAFF.

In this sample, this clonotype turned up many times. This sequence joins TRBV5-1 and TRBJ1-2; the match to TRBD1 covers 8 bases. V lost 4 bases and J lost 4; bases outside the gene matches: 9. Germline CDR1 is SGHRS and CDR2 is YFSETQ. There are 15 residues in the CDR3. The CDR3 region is CASSRRTGRSYGYTF. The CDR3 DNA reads TGCGCCAGCAGCCGACGGACAGGGAGGTCCTATGGCTACACCTTC.

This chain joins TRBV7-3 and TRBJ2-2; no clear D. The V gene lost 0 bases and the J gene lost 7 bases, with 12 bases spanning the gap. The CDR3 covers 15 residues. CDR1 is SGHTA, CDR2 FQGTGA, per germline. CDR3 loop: CASSLTGASGGELFF. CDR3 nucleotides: TGTGCCAGCAGCTTAACAGGAGCGTCAGGCGGGGAGCTGTTTTTT.

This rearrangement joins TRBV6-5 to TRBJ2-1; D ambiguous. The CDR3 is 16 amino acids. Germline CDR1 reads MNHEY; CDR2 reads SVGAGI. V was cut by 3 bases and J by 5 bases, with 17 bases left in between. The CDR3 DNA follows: TGTGCCAGCAGTTATCTACCCAACCTAGTCCACAATGAGCAGTTCTTC. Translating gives CASSYLPNLVHNEQFF.

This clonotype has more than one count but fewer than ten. Here the CDR3 DNA reads TGCAGTGCCGAACGATGGGGGGAAAAACTGTTTTTT. Translation gives CSAERWGEKLFF. The chain uses TRBV20-1 and TRBJ1-4, with D perhaps matching TRBD1 (5 bases). Germline lookup yields CDR1 DFQATT and CDR2 SNEGSKA (reference sequence). The CDR3 has 12 amino acids. The germline V and J ends were trimmed by 6 bases and 8 bases, with 13 bases remaining between them.

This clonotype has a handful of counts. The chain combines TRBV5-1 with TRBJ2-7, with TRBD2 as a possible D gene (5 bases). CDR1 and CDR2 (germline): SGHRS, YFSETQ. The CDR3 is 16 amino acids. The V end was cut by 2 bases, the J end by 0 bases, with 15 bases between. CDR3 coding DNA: TGCGCCAGCAGCTTTTTGTGGAGCGGAAGCTCCTACGAGCAGTACTTC. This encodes CASSFLWSGSSYEQYF.

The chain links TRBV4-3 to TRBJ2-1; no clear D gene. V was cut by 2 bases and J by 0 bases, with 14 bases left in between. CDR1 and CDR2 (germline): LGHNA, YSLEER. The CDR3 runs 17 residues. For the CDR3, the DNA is TGCGCCAGCAGCCAAATTCCCGACTGGAGCTCCTACAATGAGCAGTTCTTC. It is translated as CASSQIPDWSSYNEQFF.

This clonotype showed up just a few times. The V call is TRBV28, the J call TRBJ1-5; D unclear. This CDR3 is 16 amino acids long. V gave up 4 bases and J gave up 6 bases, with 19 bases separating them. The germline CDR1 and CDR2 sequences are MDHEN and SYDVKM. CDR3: CASSSSLGLIRQPQHF. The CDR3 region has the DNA TGTGCCAGCAGTTCCTCACTGGGTCTGATCCGTCAGCCCCAGCATTTT.

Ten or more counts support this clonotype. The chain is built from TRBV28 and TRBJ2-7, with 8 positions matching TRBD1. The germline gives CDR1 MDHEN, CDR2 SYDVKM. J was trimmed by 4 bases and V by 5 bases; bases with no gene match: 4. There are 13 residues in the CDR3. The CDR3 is CASSPYRGYEQYF. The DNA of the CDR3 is TGTGCCAGCAGTCCGTACAGGGGGTACGAGCAGTACTTC. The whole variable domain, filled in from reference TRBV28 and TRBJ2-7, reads DVKVTQSSRYLVKRTGEKVFLECVQDMDHENMFWYRQDPGLGLRLIYFSYDVKMKEKGDIPEGYSVSREKKERFSLILESASTNQTSMYLCASSPYRGYEQYFGPGTRLTVT.

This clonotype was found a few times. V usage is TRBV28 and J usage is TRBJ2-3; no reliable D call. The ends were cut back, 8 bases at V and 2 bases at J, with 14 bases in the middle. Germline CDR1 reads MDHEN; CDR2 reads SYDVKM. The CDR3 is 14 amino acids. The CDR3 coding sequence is TGTGCCAGCCTTACCGCTGGGTACACAGATACGCAGTATTTT. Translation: CASLTAGYTDTQYF.

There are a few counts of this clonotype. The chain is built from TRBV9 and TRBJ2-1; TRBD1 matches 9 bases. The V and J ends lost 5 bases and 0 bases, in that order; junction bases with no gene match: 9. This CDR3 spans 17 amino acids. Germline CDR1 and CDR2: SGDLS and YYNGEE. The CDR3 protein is CASRDSGTGSSYNEQFF. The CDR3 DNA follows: TGTGCCAGCAGAGACTCCGGGACAGGGAGCTCCTACAATGAGCAGTTCTTC.

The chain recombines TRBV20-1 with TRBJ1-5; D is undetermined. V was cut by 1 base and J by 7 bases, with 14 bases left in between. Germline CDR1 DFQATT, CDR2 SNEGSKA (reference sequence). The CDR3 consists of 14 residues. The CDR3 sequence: CSARGGGNRQPQHF. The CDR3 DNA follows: TGCAGTGCTAGAGGGGGAGGGAATCGGCAGCCCCAGCATTTT.

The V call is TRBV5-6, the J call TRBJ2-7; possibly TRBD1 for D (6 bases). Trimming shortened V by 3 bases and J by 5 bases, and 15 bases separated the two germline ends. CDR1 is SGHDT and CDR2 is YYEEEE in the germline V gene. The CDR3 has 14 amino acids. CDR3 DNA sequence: TGTGCCAGCAGCTCCAACAGGGTCGGCAACGAGCAGTACTTC. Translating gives CASSSNRVGNEQYF.

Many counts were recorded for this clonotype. CDR3 nucleotides: TGCAGCGTGGGACAGGGATCGCTTAACACTGAAGCTTTCTTT. Residues: CSVGQGSLNTEAFF. The J gene is TRBJ1-1, the V gene TRBV29-1; 9 nucleotides align to TRBD1. The CDR3 has 14 amino acids. Losses at the gene ends were 6 bases for V and 2 bases for J; bases not matched to a gene: 7. Germline V lookup: CDR1 SQVTM, CDR2 ANQGSEA.

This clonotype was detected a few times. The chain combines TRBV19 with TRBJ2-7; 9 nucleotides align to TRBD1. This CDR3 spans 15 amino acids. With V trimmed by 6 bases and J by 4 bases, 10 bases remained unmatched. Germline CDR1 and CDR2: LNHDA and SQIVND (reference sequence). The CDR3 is CASRAPGTGIYEQYF. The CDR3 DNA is TGTGCCAGTAGGGCCCCCGGGACAGGGATTTACGAGCAGTACTTC. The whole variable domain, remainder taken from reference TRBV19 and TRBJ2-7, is DGGITQSPKYLFRKEGQNVTLSCEQNLNHDAMYWYRQDPGQGLRLIYYSQIVNDFQKGDIAEGYSVSREKKESFPLTVTSAQKNPTAFYLCASRAPGTGIYEQYFGPGTRLTVT.

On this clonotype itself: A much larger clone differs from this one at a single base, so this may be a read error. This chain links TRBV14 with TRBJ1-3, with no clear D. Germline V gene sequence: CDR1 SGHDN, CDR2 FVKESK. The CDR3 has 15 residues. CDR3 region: CASSQDGLSGNPIYF. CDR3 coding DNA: TGTGCCAGCAGTCAAGACGGACTCTCTGGAAACCCCATATATTTT.